Each of the 27 T cell receptor beta chains below was sequenced from the same sample in a study of Ad26.COV2.S vaccination and SARS-CoV-2 variants. Treatment of the sample: roughly 19 received Ad26.COV2.S at low or high dose, single or two shots; 5 received placebo; per-sample allocation not given. The study sampled participants on day 63 after the first vaccine or placebo injection. Sequenced by immunoSEQ multiplex PCR; TCRdb stores in-frame clones only, minus some. This table holds 400,000 or so clones, approximately 90% found once. The starting material was peripheral blood, obtained in a trial of Ad26.COV2.S vaccine versus placebo. Receptors were obtained from a person between 18 and 59 years old who received the Ad26.COV2.S COVID-19 vaccine or a placebo.

The genes are TRBV3-1 (or the pseudogene TRBV3-2) and TRBJ2-7; D not resolved. CDR3 length: 12 residues. Germline V gives CDR1 LGHDT, CDR2 YNNKEL (reference sequence). V was cut by 0 bases and J by 4 bases, with 4 bases left in between. As DNA, the CDR3 is TGTGCCAGCAGCCAAGATCCGTACGAGCAGTACTTC. Translation gives CASSQDPYEQYF.

J is TRBJ2-2 and V is TRBV7-9, with 7 bases fitting TRBD1. The germline gives CDR1 SEHNR, CDR2 FQNEAQ (reference sequence). V shed 11 bases, J shed 8 bases, and the junction held 8 bases outside the gene matches. The CDR3 is made up of 12 amino acids. CDR3 loop: CALTQGRGELFF. The CDR3 region has the DNA TGTGCCCTCACACAGGGGCGGGGGGAGCTGTTTTTT.

Only a few counts were recorded for this clone. The chain joins TRBV9 to TRBJ1-6; D gene uncertain. The CDR3 extends over 15 amino acids. Germline CDR1 SGDLS, CDR2 YYNGEE. Trimming left V 2 bases short and J 0 bases short, with 6 bases between. The CDR3 DNA follows: TGTGCCAGCAGCGTGACGAGCTCCTATAATTCACCCCTCCACTTT. This codes for CASSVTSSYNSPLHF.

The chain recombines TRBV27 with TRBJ1-6; D ambiguous. V was trimmed by 6 bases and J by 7 bases, leaving 7 bases between them. The CDR3 is 12 residues long. Germline CDR1 MNHEY, CDR2 SMNVEV (reference sequence). CDR3 in amino acids: CASSWGNSPLHF. The CDR3 coding sequence is TGTGCCAGCAGCTGGGGAAATTCACCCCTCCACTTT.

The rearrangement uses TRBV11-2 and TRBJ1-1, with 8 bases aligning to TRBD1. The CDR3 covers 14 residues. The germline gives CDR1 SGHAT, CDR2 FQNNGV. Trimming cost V 6 bases and J 11 bases; bases outside gene matches: 14. CDR3 coding DNA: TGTGCCAGCAGACCCGCCGGGACAGGCTTATCGGCTTTCTTT. It translates to CASRPAGTGLSAFF.

The J gene is TRBJ2-3, the V gene TRBV19, with D perhaps given as TRBD1 or TRBD2 (6 bases each). The CDR3 covers 16 residues. Germline CDR1 is LNHDA and CDR2 is SQIVND (reference sequence). Trimming took 5 bases from V and 5 from J, leaving 20 bases between them. Here the CDR3 DNA reads TGTGCCAGTAGTTGGGGGCTAGCGTCTGGGGGAGATACGCAGTATTTT. Amino acid sequence: CASSWGLASGGDTQYF.

The V gene is TRBV15, the J gene TRBJ1-5; tentative D call: TRBD1 (6 bases). The V end lost 7 bases, the J end lost 2 bases, and 21 bases lay between the germline ends. The CDR3 covers 17 residues. The germline CDR1 and CDR2 sequences are LNHNV and YYDKDF (reference sequence). The CDR3 here is CATTQERGAVGNQPQHF. CDR3 bases: TGTGCCACCACCCAGGAGAGGGGGGCGGTTGGCAATCAGCCCCAGCATTTT.

The rearrangement links TRBV18 to TRBJ1-2, with 10 bases lining up with TRBD1. The CDR3 runs 14 residues. The junction had 7 bases not matched to a gene; V was cut back by 4 bases and J by 8 bases. The germline V gene has CDR1 KGHSH and CDR2 LQKENI. Written as DNA, the CDR3 is TGTGCCAGCTCACAACCGACAGGGGGCGGCGGCTACACCTTC. Protein: CASSQPTGGGGYTF.

This clone was seen a single time. The CDR3 coding sequence is TGTGCCATCAGTGATCGTGGGGGGACAGGGCGGTCACCCCTCCACTTT. This sequence encodes CAISDRGGTGRSPLHF. The rearrangement uses TRBV10-3 and TRBJ1-6; 9 positions agree with TRBD1. The CDR3 sequence is 16 residues long. After removal of 3 bases from V and 10 bases from J, the junction contained 10 bases not matched to a gene. Germline CDR1 ENHRY, CDR2 SYGVKD.

The chain employs TRBV25-1 and TRBJ1-3, with 7 bases matching TRBD1. V shed 2 bases, J shed 0 bases, and the junction held 1 base outside the gene matches. Germline assignment: CDR1 MGHDK and CDR2 SYGVNS. This CDR3 has 15 amino acids. CDR3 in DNA: TGTGCCAGCAGTGAAGGGGACAGCTCTGGAAACACCATATATTTT. Translation: CASSEGDSSGNTIYF. The variable domain in full, completed from reference TRBV25-1 and TRBJ1-3, reads EADIYQTPRYLVIGTGKKITLECSQTMGHDKMYWYQQDPGMELHLIHYSYGVNSTEKGDLSSESTVSRIRTEHFPLTLESARPSHTSQYLCASSEGDSSGNTIYFGEGSWLTVV.

The V and J genes are TRBV5-1 and TRBJ2-2, with D perhaps matching TRBD1 or TRBD2 (6 bases each). This CDR3 is built from 15 residues. V shed 0 bases and J shed 3 bases, with 9 bases lying between them. In germline, CDR1 is SGHRS, CDR2 YFSETQ. CDR3 protein: CASSLAGADTGELFF. The CDR3 DNA reads as TGCGCCAGCAGCTTGGCGGGGGCCGACACCGGGGAGCTGTTTTTT.

The rearrangement joins TRBV5-4 to TRBJ2-5; 7 bases map to TRBD2. The CDR3 runs to 16 residues. The V and J ends lost 0 bases and 1 base, in that order; junction bases with no gene match: 6. Germline CDR1 is SGHNT and CDR2 is YYREEE (reference sequence). For the CDR3, the DNA is TGTGCCAGCAGCTTGGATAGGGCTAGCGGCCAAGAGACCCAGTACTTC. Its translation is CASSLDRASGQETQYF.

The chain combines TRBV5-1 with TRBJ1-4; 9 nucleotides match TRBD1. CDR1 SGHRS and CDR2 YFSETQ come from the germline V gene. The CDR3 runs 15 residues. Germline trimming cut 2 bases from V and 6 bases from J; bases unmatched to any gene: 5. Here the CDR3 DNA reads TGCGCCAGCAGCTTATACAGGGGGCGCGATGAAAAACTGTTTTTT. This sequence encodes CASSLYRGRDEKLFF.

The chain is built from TRBV15 and TRBJ2-2; 12 positions match TRBD1. The CDR3 has 16 residues. The germline V gene encodes CDR1 LNHNV and CDR2 YYDKDF (reference sequence). The V gene end was trimmed by 3 bases and the J gene end by 4 bases; junction bases not matched to a gene: 3. CDR3 protein: CATSRPGQGATGELFF. The CDR3 region has the DNA TGTGCCACCAGCAGGCCGGGACAGGGGGCCACCGGGGAGCTGTTTTTT.

The rearrangement uses TRBV29-1 and TRBJ2-1, with a weak D call TRBD2 (6 bases). Germline V gene data show CDR1 as SQVTM and CDR2 as ANQGSEA. This CDR3 is 11 amino acids long. CDR3 protein: CRPSADNEQFF. CDR3 DNA sequence: TGCAGACCTAGCGCGGACAATGAGCAGTTCTTC.

The rearrangement uses TRBV7-9 and TRBJ2-2; D possibly corresponds to TRBD1 (6 bases). CDR1 is SEHNR and CDR2 is FQNEAQ in the germline V gene (reference sequence). The CDR3 covers 14 residues. V lost 6 bases and J 1 base, leaving 9 bases between the germline ends. The CDR3 region has the DNA TGTGCCAGCAGTAGGGACAAGAACACCGGGGAGCTGTTTTTT. Translating gives CASSRDKNTGELFF.

V and J are TRBV19 and TRBJ2-6; 12 nucleotides line up with TRBD1. V lost 5 bases, J lost 4 bases, and 6 bases stayed unmatched. The CDR3 spans 17 residues. CDR1 is LNHDA, CDR2 SQIVND, per germline (reference sequence). The CDR3 DNA is TGTGCCAGTAGTCCGGGGGACAGGGGGCCAGGGGCCAACGTCCTGACTTTC. Its translation: CASSPGDRGPGANVLTF.

The chain carries TRBV5-1 and TRBJ1-4; possible D gene TRBD1, 6 bases. There are 16 residues in the CDR3. CDR1 is SGHRS and CDR2 is YFSETQ in the germline V gene. Deletions cut 0 bases from V and 7 bases from J, with 16 bases between. The CDR3: CASSLDRAAEGEKLFF. In nucleotides, the CDR3 is TGCGCCAGCAGCTTGGACAGGGCCGCAGAGGGTGAAAAACTGTTTTTT.

This clone was observed a handful of times. The rearrangement uses TRBV11-3 and TRBJ2-2; 7 bases match TRBD2. The junction had 5 bases not matched to a gene; V was cut back by 0 bases and J by 4 bases. The length of the CDR3 is 16 residues. Germline V gene lookup returns CDR1 SGHNT and CDR2 YENEEA. The CDR3 loop reads CASSLDASGGTGELFF. CDR3 DNA: TGTGCCAGCAGCTTAGATGCCTCGGGGGGCACCGGGGAGCTGTTTTTT.

The chain joins TRBV15 to TRBJ2-7; TRBD1 aligns across 8 bases. CDR3 length equals 15 residues. From germline, CDR1 is LNHNV and CDR2 YYDKDF (reference sequence). The ends lost 5 bases at V and 4 bases at J; junction bases unmatched: 10. In DNA, the CDR3 is TGTGCCACCAGCCCCTCAGGGGGCGACGGTTACGAGCAGTACTTC. It encodes CATSPSGGDGYEQYF.

J is TRBJ2-5 and V is TRBV18; perhaps TRBD1 as D (6 bases). From germline, CDR1 is KGHSH and CDR2 LQKENI. V shed 3 bases and J shed 5 bases, with 16 bases lying between them. This CDR3 has 15 residues. CDR3 sequence reads: CASSPGTLRGETQYF. The CDR3 DNA follows: TGTGCCAGCTCACCGGGGACACTTAGAGGGGAGACCCAGTACTTC.

This chain connects TRBV7-9 to TRBJ2-1; 7 positions match TRBD1. This CDR3 has 13 residues. Trimming at V came to 5 bases and at J to 6 bases, leaving 4 bases not matched to a gene. In germline, CDR1 is SEHNR, CDR2 FQNEAQ (reference sequence). CDR3: CASSPGTANEQFF. For the CDR3, the DNA is TGTGCCAGCAGCCCCGGGACAGCCAATGAGCAGTTCTTC.

The chain couples TRBV19 to TRBJ2-7; TRBD2 is a possible D gene (6 bases). Germline CDR1 LNHDA, CDR2 SQIVND (reference sequence). The V gene lost 0 bases and the J gene lost 4 bases, with 7 bases spanning the gap. There are 13 residues in the CDR3. This CDR3 reads CASSIDGGYEQYF. The CDR3 bases are TGTGCCAGTAGTATAGATGGGGGGTACGAGCAGTACTTC.

This clone was detected once. The genes are TRBV6-2 or TRBV6-3 and TRBJ1-2; D gene unclear. Germline V CDR1 and CDR2: MNHEY, SVGEGT. The V gene lost 0 bases and the J gene lost 1 base, with 9 bases spanning the gap. CDR3 size: 15 residues. CDR3 DNA sequence: TGTGCCAGCAGTTACTCGCGGGCTTTTAACTATGGCTACACCTTC. Protein: CASSYSRAFNYGYTF.

The CDR3 nucleotides read TGTGCCAGCAGCTTAGGAGCAGGAGAGTACGAGCAGTACTTC. This gives the protein CASSLGAGEYEQYF. The chain joins TRBV13 to TRBJ2-7, with D hard to call. Trimming shortened V by 0 bases and J by 4 bases, and 10 bases separated the two germline ends. The CDR3 consists of 14 residues. In germline, CDR1 is PRHDT, CDR2 FYEKMQ (reference sequence).

V and J are TRBV2 and TRBJ1-6; D not resolved. The CDR3 consists of 15 residues. Germline CDR1 SNHLY, CDR2 FYNNEI. The V end lost 0 bases, the J end lost 9 bases, and 12 bases lay between the germline ends. The CDR3 protein is CASSEAGLSGSPLHF. CDR3 in DNA: TGTGCCAGCAGTGAAGCAGGGCTGTCCGGTTCACCCCTCCACTTT.

The chain couples TRBV18 to TRBJ2-7; D perhaps matches TRBD1 (7 bases). Germline loops: CDR1 KGHSH, CDR2 LQKENI. The CDR3 totals 15 residues. V was shortened by 5 bases and J by 7 bases, with 21 bases between the two germline ends. The CDR3 sequence: CASSRGLAGGGEQYF. CDR3 nucleotides: TGTGCCAGCTCAAGGGGGCTGGCCGGGGGCGGTGAGCAGTACTTC.